Many counts were recorded for the clone carrying this T cell receptor beta chain. What it binds is unknown. The sample belongs to a study of beta chain features in type 1 diabetes. Of the isolated RNA, all was reverse transcribed, and so the sequenced material was expressed TCRB transcripts. Sequenced by immunoSEQ multiplex PCR; TCRdb stores in-frame clones only, minus some. The sample has 120,000 to 150,000 clones, about 7% seen once. General observations from the study: Compared with healthy donors, patients appeared to share more similar naive, central memory and regulatory TCRB repertoires.

The specimen was central memory CD4+ T cells from blood. This receptor was taken from a woman under 40 in good health.

The CDR3 bases are TGTGCCAGCAGCTTAATTCAGGGGACGGACACTGAAGCTTTCTTT. The encoded protein is CASSLIQGTDTEAFF. The rearrangement joins TRBV7-9 to TRBJ1-1, with D tentatively TRBD1 (6 bases). The V end was cut by 2 bases, the J end by 3 bases, with 13 bases between. This CDR3 region has 15 residues. The germline V gene encodes CDR1 SEHNR and CDR2 FQNEAQ (reference sequence).